The source of this T cell receptor (beta chain) is a study of memory CD4+ T cells and cytomegalovirus serostatus (dated by TCRdb to about 2019). Concerning the study at large: The cohort comprised around 35 healthy Belgian adults, 9 CMV seropositive and some 24 CMV seronegative. To replicate a published TCR-based CMV serostatus classifier, the researchers sequenced the CD4+ memory TCRbeta repertoires of a Belgian cohort whose cytomegalovirus serostatus was known. Points the paper makes about the study in general: On the Belgian cohort, the classifier built on the original framework reached a median bootstrapped AUC of around 0.95, with a 95% CI of 0.76-1.00. The results were read as suggesting that the CMV-associated TCR signature is, for the most part, present in the CD4+ memory repertoire. CMV serostatus prediction reached a median bootstrapped AUC of about 0.94 with the original framework and approximately 0.92 with a US-trained random forest. Among the 150 to 200 previously reported CMV-associated TCRbeta sequences, some 69 showed up in the CD4+ memory repertoires, with each one found in between one and five individuals. Only CD4+CD45RO+ memory cells were sequenced, unlike the original study, which covered naive and memory CD4+ and CD8+ populations.

Single viable CD3+CD4+CD8-CD45RO+ cells were sorted as memory CD4+ T cells on a FACSAria II. CMV serostatus was determined using a Roche Elecsys assay that detects serum IgG against CMV pp150, pp28, p38 and p52. Following thawing, total CD4+ T cells were enriched through positive selection using CD4 magnetic microbeads. Samples originated from another study that specifically interrogated the CD4+ T cell memory repertoire. Peripheral blood mononuclear cells were isolated and cryopreserved according to standard operating procedures, and serum was stored at -80 degrees C. The staining relied on CD3-PerCP (BW264/56), CD4-APC (RPA-T4), CD45RO-PE (UCHT1) and CD8-Pacific Orange (3B5) antibodies, and Sytox blue was used to exclude non-viable cells. Concerning this clone itself: Its target antigen remains unknown. No clone much larger than this one lies a single base away; base qualities are absent.

Relative to germline, V is 0 bases shorter and J is 2 bases shorter, with 11 bases between their ends. The germline V gene supplies CDR1 KGHSH and CDR2 LQKENI. The CDR3 goes from the cysteine to the phenylalanine over 16 residues. Only the CDR3 portion is preserved as DNA: 48 bases, with reading frame beginning at the first base. The Quick-DNA Microprep Kit was used to extract genomic DNA from the sorted cells. Amplification of TCRbeta DNA was done with the immunoSEQ hsTCRbeta kit, following the protocol from the manufacturer. An Illumina MiSeq instrument was used to sequence the TCRbeta libraries. Processing in the source paper ran as follows. Once out-of-frame sequences had been removed, approximately 2,000,000 distinct TCRbeta sequences were left, which works out to an average of about 67,000 per individual. Each individual was scored according to the count of 164 previously reported CMV-associated TCRbeta sequences and the total productive distinct TCRbeta count. A beta-binomial model was reimplemented in Python, and random forests from scikit-learn, run with default parameters, were trained on data from the US cohort. On the Belgian cohort, classifier performance was reported as the median AUC, along with percentile confidence intervals, across 10,000 bootstrap iterations. Imported from immuneACCESS, the table was reduced by TCRdb to in-frame sequences with V and J called. These copies leave out some clones; in studies compared against another copy, an unresolved V gene accounts for under half, and the cause of the remainder is not known. Clone size and V and J calls were adopted from that table, with D and trimming inferred from the DNA. Counted in this sample were around 50,000 clones; under 80% of them appeared once. 0.65% to 0.7% of the sample lies in the top ten.

The sequence joins TRBV18 to TRBJ1-5; a tentative D match to TRBD1 spans 6 bases. The receptor was isolated from an adult in good health and CMV-seronegative. The specimen was memory CD4+ T cells from blood. The CDR3 amino acid sequence is: CASSPPSTGRNQPQHF. The DNA sequence follows: TGTGCCAGCTCACCACCATCGACAGGACGCAATCAGCCCCAGCATTTT.